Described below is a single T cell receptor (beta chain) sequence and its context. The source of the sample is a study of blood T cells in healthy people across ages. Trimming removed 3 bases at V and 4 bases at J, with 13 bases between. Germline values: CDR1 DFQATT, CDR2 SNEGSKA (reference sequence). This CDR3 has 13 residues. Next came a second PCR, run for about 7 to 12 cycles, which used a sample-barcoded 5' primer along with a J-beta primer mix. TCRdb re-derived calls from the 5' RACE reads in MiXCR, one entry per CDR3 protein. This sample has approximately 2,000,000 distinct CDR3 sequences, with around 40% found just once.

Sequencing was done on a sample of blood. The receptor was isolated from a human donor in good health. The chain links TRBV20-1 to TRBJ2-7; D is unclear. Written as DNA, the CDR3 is TGCAGTGCTAGTCAGGCCCCTAAGTACGAGCAGTACTTC. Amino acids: CSASQAPKYEQYF.